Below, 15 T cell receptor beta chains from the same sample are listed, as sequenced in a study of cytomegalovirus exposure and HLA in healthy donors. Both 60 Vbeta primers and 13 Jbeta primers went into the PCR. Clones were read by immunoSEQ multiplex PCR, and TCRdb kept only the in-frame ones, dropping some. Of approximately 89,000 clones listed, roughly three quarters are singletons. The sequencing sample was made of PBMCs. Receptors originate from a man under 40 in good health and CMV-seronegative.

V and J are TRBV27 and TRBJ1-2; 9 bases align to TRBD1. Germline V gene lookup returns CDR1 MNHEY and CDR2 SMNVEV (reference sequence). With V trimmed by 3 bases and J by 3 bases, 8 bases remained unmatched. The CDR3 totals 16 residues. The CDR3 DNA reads TGTGCCAGCAGTTTGGGAGGGACAGGGTGGTACTATGGCTACACCTTC. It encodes CASSLGGTGWYYGYTF.

CDR3 loop: CASSYGEGSIQYF. The CDR3 nucleotides are TGTGCCAGCAGTTACGGGGAGGGTTCCATTCAGTACTTC. This chain uses TRBV6-6 with TRBJ2-4; 7 bases agree with TRBD2. The J segment lost 9 bases and the V segment lost 2 bases, leaving 4 bases of the junction unmatched. The CDR3 runs to 13 residues. Germline-derived CDR1 and CDR2 are MNHNY and SVGAGI (reference sequence).

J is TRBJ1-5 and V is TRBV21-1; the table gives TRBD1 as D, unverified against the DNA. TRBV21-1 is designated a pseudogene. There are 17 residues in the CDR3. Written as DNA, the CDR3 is TGTGCCAGCGACCGGGACAGGGGGTCACAATGGGATCAGCCCCAGCATTTT. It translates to CASDRDRGSQWDQPQHF.

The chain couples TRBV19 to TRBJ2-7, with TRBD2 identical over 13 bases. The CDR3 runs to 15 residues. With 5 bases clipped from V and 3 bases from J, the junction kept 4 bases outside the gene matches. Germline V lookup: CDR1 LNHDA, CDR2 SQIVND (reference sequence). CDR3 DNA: TGTGCCAGTAGTGAAGGGACTAGCGGGAACTACGAGCAGTACTTC. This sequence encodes CASSEGTSGNYEQYF.

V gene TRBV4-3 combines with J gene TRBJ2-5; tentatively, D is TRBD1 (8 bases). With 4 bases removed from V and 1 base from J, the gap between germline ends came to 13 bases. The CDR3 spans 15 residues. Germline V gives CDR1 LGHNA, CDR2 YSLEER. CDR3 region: CASSPAGQAQETQYF. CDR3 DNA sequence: TGCGCCAGCAGCCCAGCGGGACAGGCCCAAGAGACCCAGTACTTC.

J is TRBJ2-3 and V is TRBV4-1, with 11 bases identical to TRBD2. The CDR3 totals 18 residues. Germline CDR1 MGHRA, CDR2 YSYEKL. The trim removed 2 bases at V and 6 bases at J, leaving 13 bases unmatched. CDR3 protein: CASSQSRGLGLAADTQYF. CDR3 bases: TGCGCCAGCAGCCAAAGCAGGGGCTTGGGACTAGCGGCCGATACGCAGTATTTT.

The chain's CDR3 is CASSMGDTDFGRAQYF. Here the CDR3 DNA reads TGTGCCAGTAGTATGGGCGACACGGACTTCGGGCGGGCGCAGTATTTT. The chain joins TRBV19 to TRBJ2-3; perhaps TRBD2 as D (5 bases). The V gene lost 3 bases and the J gene lost 10 bases, with 23 bases spanning the gap. Germline assignment: CDR1 LNHDA and CDR2 SQIVND (reference sequence). The CDR3 covers 16 residues.

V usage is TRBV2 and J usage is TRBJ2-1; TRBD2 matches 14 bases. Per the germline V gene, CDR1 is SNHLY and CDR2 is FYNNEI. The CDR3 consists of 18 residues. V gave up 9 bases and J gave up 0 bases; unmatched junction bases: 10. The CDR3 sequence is CARKRGLAGARSYNEQFF. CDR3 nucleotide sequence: TGTGCCAGGAAGAGGGGACTAGCGGGGGCCCGCTCCTACAATGAGCAGTTCTTC.

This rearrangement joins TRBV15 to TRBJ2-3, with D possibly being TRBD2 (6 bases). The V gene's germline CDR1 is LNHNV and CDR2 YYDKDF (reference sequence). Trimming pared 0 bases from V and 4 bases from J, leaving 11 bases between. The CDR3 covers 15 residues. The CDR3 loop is CATSRDRGTSDTQYF. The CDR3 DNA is TGTGCCACCAGCAGAGATCGCGGGACGTCAGATACGCAGTATTTT.

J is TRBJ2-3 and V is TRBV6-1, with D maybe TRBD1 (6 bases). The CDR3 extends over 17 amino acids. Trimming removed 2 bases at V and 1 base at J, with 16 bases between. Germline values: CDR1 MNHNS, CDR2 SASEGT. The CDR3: CASSERVQGMGTDTQYF. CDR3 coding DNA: TGTGCCAGCAGTGAAAGGGTACAGGGAATGGGCACAGATACGCAGTATTTT.

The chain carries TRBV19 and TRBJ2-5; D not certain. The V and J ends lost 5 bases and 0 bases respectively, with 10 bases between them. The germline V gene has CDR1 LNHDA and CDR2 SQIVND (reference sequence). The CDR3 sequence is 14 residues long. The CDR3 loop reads CASSRQVNQETQYF. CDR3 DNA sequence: TGTGCCAGTAGTCGGCAGGTAAACCAAGAGACCCAGTACTTC.

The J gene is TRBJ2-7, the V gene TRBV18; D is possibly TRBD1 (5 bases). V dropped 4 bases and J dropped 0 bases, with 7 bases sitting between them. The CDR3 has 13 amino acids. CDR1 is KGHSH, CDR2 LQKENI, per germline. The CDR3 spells CASSQGYSYEQYF. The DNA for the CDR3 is TGTGCCAGCTCACAGGGGTACTCCTACGAGCAGTACTTC.

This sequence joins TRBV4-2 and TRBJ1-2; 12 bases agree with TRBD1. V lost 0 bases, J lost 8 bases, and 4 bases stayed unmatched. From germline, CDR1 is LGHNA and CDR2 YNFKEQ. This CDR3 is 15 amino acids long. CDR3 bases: TGTGCCAGCAGCCAAGAGGGACAGGGGGCCGAAGGCTACACCTTC. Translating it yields CASSQEGQGAEGYTF.

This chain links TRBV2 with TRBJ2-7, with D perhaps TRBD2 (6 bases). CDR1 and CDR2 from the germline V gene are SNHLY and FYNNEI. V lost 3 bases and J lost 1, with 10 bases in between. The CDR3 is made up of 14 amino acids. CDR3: CASSERDFSYEQYF. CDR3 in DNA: TGTGCCAGCAGTGAGAGGGACTTTTCCTACGAGCAGTACTTC.

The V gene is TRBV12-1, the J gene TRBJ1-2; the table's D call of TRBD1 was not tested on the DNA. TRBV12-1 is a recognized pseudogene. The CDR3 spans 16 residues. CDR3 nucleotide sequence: TGTGCCAGCAGCTTGGCCGGGACAGGGCCTTTGGAGGGCTACACCTTC. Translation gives CASSLAGTGPLEGYTF.